This T cell receptor (beta chain) was recorded in a study of CD8 T cells in Susac syndrome (dated by TCRdb to between 2018 and 2020). With respect to the entire study: Repertoire sequencing was used to test whether CD8+ T cell activation and differentiation in Susac syndrome was antigen driven. Overall results and qualifications from the work: The study acknowledged that relatively few individuals were included in the TCR sequencing and HLA analysis.

High-throughput TCR beta sequencing profiled peripheral blood CD8+ and CD4+ T cells from healthy donors, Susac syndrome patients and multiple sclerosis patients. The healthy donors served as controls matched for age and sex. CD8+ TEMRA cells were enriched by FACS, while bulk CD8+ and CD4+ T cells were purified by magnetic negative isolation. Blood was drawn into EDTA tubes, processed within 24 hours, and PBMCs were isolated by density gradient centrifugation. PBMCs intended for TCR sequencing were frozen in liquid nitrogen and were later thawed in a 37 degrees C water bath. A purity of at least 90% was achieved for sorted or isolated CD4+, CD8+ and CD8+ TEMRA cells. RNA was extracted using the RNeasy kit, and about 0.45 to 1 microgram was reverse transcribed with random hexamers. TCR beta CDR3 regions were amplified with the immunoSEQ multiplex PCR assay covering 54 Vbeta and 13 Jbeta segments. PCR amplification bias was corrected using a synthetic template baseline for primer optimization and computational correction. In the original analysis: Only productive sequences were kept, with reads annotated to V, D and J genes according to IMGT and analyzed in immunoSEQ Analyzer. To calculate clonality, Shannon entropy was normalized by log2 of the number of productive unique sequences and then subtracted from one. For each patient and control, public and private clones were evaluated among the 100 most prevalent clones. Clones were defined as Susac-specific when absent from the healthy and MS cohorts, from about 1,100 published viral clones and from other ImmuneACCESS disease sequences. The public reads were quality trimmed at Q25 with fastp and then assembled into clones with MiXCR by TCRdb, keeping productive beta chains. When rows share a CDR3 protein, they turn into one entry using the most common DNA and genes. Here the V and J calls rest on TCRdb's processing, not on the authors' analysis. A total of approximately 150,000 distinct CDR3 sequences appear in this sample, about 91% of them only once. Of the sample, 0.065% to 0.1% is held by the ten largest clones.

With regard to this clonotype: Its binding antigen is unknown. Base quality data are lacking; no much larger clone is found one base away.

Inclusive of the bounding cysteine and phenylalanine, the CDR3 is 16 residues long. The read is trimmed to its CDR3 DNA, 48 bases read in frame from base 1. A distance of 14 bases separates the germline ends of V and J, which lose 3 bases and 0 bases respectively. Taken from the germline V gene, the CDR1 and CDR2 loops are ENHRY and SYGVKD. This receptor was taken from a human donor in good health. Recombination joined TRBV10-3 with TRBJ1-1, with no confidently assigned D gene. Source material: CD4+ T cells from PBMCs. The sequenced DNA: TGTGCCATCAGTGAAGGATCTCCGGGAGTGAACACTGAAGCTTTCTTT. The encoded protein is CAISEGSPGVNTEAFF.